This T cell receptor (beta chain) is drawn from a study of identical twins listed by TCRdb under 2016. About the full investigation: The study deep-sequenced TCR alpha and beta repertoires from monozygotic twins, unrelated adults of various ages and cord blood to test whether fetal clonotypes persist. To rule out contamination, replicate twin experiments were performed at different times with different library preparation protocols.

All donors were healthy Caucasians. Three pairs of female monozygotic twins, all aged 18 to 29 years, were included in the twin cohort. Positive isolation kits from Invitrogen were used to isolate CD4+ and CD8+ T cell populations. Library creation used 5' RACE. Sequencing used an Illumina HiSeq 2000. Template switching added a universal primer binding site, and the final cDNA carried a unique molecular identifier that allowed TCR cDNA molecules to be counted accurately. Specific primers in the conserved constant-segment region were used to synthesize first-strand cDNA for TCR alpha and beta chains. Each cDNA library was double barcoded, with a SMART-Mk sample barcode plus Illumina barcodes, to control for contamination. TruSeq adapter sequences and Illumina sample barcodes were added in two successive PCR steps. Sequencing of the TCR alpha and beta cDNA libraries was done on the Illumina HiSeq platform using custom primers. On the study's bioinformatics: Raw reads were processed with MiGEC to extract unique molecular identifiers, and MiXCR was used to determine CDR3 positions. For each individual, recombination models were inferred using an EM algorithm with the repgenHMM and IGoR tools. The tcR package in R was used for shared clonotype analysis, with sharing normalized by the product of cloneset sizes. To study raw recombination free of thymic and clonal selection effects, out-of-frame nonproductive sequences were analyzed. TCRdb reran the public reads through fastp at Q25 and MiXCR, keeping productive beta chains. Records with the same CDR3 protein are collapsed into one entry carrying the most frequent genes and DNA. The V and J calls follow TCRdb's processing rather than the paper's. The sample table holds roughly 230,000 distinct CDR3 sequences, of which approximately 8.6% were seen once. Roughly 3.1% of the sample lies in the top ten.

On this clonotype itself: It lacks a known antigen. Base qualities are not recorded, but no much larger clone differs from it by a single base.

Clipping removes 4 bases from V and 1 base from J, with 15 as the unmatched junction base count. The CDR3, from cysteine to phenylalanine, totals 20 residues. Solely the CDR3 DNA is kept, with 60 bases framed from the first base. CDR1 and CDR2 were assigned from the germline V gene as SGHTA and FQGTGA. Study-wide conclusions, independent of this receptor: Out-of-frame TCR alpha sequences shared between twins showed an excess of low generation-probability sequences compared with coincidental sharing between unrelated individuals. Zero-insertion analyses could be partly confounded by invariant T cells such as MAIT and iNKT, although diverse VJ usage argued against such confounding for most clonotypes. In beta out-of-frame sequences, excess twin sharing was weaker, because having fewer shared sequences lowered the signal-to-noise ratio. Abundant cord blood beta clonotypes carried fewer insertions; young adult naive repertoires showed a weaker similar trend, while memory repertoires showed none. Because the same donors could not be followed over many years, the conclusions depended on cross-sectional statistical analysis. Recombination models systematically underestimated out-of-frame TCR alpha sharing in monozygotic twins but agreed with sharing between unrelated individuals.

These data were also filed under a second study, of yellow fever vaccine responses in identical twins. The second paper further reports: The T cell response to vaccination in identical twins was reported by the authors to appear partly convergent and partly personalized. Focusing on identical twins, the study followed the T cell clones that responded to the vaccine, and did so with precision.

The clonotype comes from a woman younger than 35 in good health. The chain is made from TRBV7-3 and TRBJ2-1; 11 nucleotides in the junction match TRBD2. What was sequenced was CD8+ T cells sorted from blood. CDR3 sequence: CASSSPGLAAPSGSYNEQFF. The nucleotides read TGTGCCAGCAGCTCACCGGGACTAGCGGCTCCGTCGGGATCCTACAATGAGCAGTTCTTC.